The sample holds one count of the clone carrying this T cell receptor (beta chain). Measured with immunoSEQ multiplex PCR; TCRdb has only the in-frame clones, and not every one. The sample has around 150,000 clones, around 80% seen once. The CDR3 runs to 14 residues. CDR1 and CDR2 from the germline V gene are SGHAT and FQNNGV. V gave up 5 bases and J gave up 3 bases; unmatched junction bases: 5. Donors were grouped by their self-reported clinical history. This sample stems from a study of blood T cell repertoires in COVID-19. Study background: T cells, B-cell-depleted T cells, or PBMCs supplied cDNA or gDNA.

This receptor was taken from an older woman who had recovered from COVID-19. The rearrangement links TRBV11-2 to TRBJ2-7; TRBD1 agrees at 9 bases. The material sequenced was PBMCs or T cells enriched from blood (not recorded which). The CDR3 nucleotides are TGTGCCAGCAGCCGATGGGGACAGGGCTACGAGCAGTACTTC. Translation: CASSRWGQGYEQYF.